This entry is about one TCR beta chain. Its antigen is not known. V was shortened by 4 bases and J by 5 bases, with 17 bases between the two germline ends. From germline, CDR1 is SGHTA and CDR2 FQGTGA. CDR3 size: 15 residues. This entry belongs to a study of T cell responses to AZD1222 COVID-19 vaccine. Study-level results: Researchers took repertoire samples only after the peak T cell response had come. The donors showed a predominance of white British ancestry and of females, with possible underestimation of clonal diversity.

Produced via immunoSEQ multiplex PCR; TCRdb's table is partial and in-frame only. The table records 95,000 to 130,000 clones, approximately 83% of them present only once. The receptor's source is an adult in good health. Sample: peripheral blood, taken on day 0 of MenACWY control vaccination. This chain uses TRBV7-3 with TRBJ2-5; TRBD1 might be the D (6 bases). The CDR3 is CASSSSGGRGETQYF. Here the CDR3 DNA reads TGTGCCAGCAGCTCCTCCGGAGGAAGGGGGGAGACCCAGTACTTC.